A single sample is the source of the 32 T cell receptor beta chains below, sequenced in a study of beta chain features in type 1 diabetes (dated by TCRdb to between 2017 and 2018). The library was made by the immunoSEQ multiplex PCR assay. All of the isolated RNA was reverse transcribed with the High Capacity cDNA Reverse Transcription Kit, so expressed TCRB transcripts were sequenced. TCRdb obtained this table from immuneACCESS and retained in-frame rearrangements with V and J assigned. These tables miss some clones; where compared with another copy, unresolved V genes account for less than half of the shortfall, and the remainder is unexplained. The table for this sample lists 400,000 to 600,000 clones; around 30% of them were counted only once. The ten largest clones represent about 0.065% of the sample. The sample was naive CD4+ T cells from blood. The cell subset or site label on this specimen signifies: true naive CD4+ T cells. The source is a man between 18 and 35 years old in good health.

The chain carries TRBV6-6 and TRBJ2-6, with D possibly matching TRBD2 (6 bases). The V gene's germline CDR1 is MNHNY and CDR2 SVGAGI (reference sequence). The CDR3 totals 14 residues. V was pared by 8 bases and J by 4 bases, with 12 bases between. The CDR3 DNA follows: TGTGCCAGCGCCAGGGCGGGAGGGGCCAACGTCCTGACTTTC. This encodes CASARAGGANVLTF.

Here the CDR3 reads CSVRLAGGPNEQFF. The DNA of the CDR3 is TGCAGCGTTCGACTAGCGGGAGGGCCTAATGAGCAGTTCTTC. V is TRBV29-1 and J is TRBJ2-1; 14 nucleotides agree with TRBD2. CDR1 and CDR2 (germline): SQVTM, ANQGSEA. This CDR3 has 14 amino acids. V dropped 5 bases and J dropped 7; count of bases not matched to a gene: 4.

A few counts support this clone. J is TRBJ1-3 and V is TRBV30; D is possibly TRBD1 (5 bases). The CDR3 is made up of 14 amino acids. V shed 0 bases and J shed 4 bases, with 10 bases lying between them. Germline CDR1 reads GTSNPN; CDR2 reads SVGIG (reference sequence). This CDR3 is CAWSVRRQGNTIYF. The CDR3 nucleotides read TGTGCCTGGAGTGTACGTCGACAGGGAAACACCATATATTTT.

Turning to this clone: The same CDR3 is also encoded by other DNA sequences in this sample. The J gene is TRBJ2-5, the V gene TRBV9; TRBD2 might be the D (6 bases). V was cut by 2 bases and J by 2 bases, with 7 bases left in between. Germline V gives CDR1 SGDLS, CDR2 YYNGEE. This CDR3 region has 13 residues. The CDR3, as DNA: TGTGCCAGCAGCGTTGGAGGGCAAGAGACCCAGTACTTC. Its translation is CASSVGGQETQYF.

The chain is built from TRBV4-1 and TRBJ1-1; D not certain. The V end lost 1 base, the J end lost 1 base, and 7 bases lay between the germline ends. Per germline, CDR1 MGHRA and CDR2 YSYEKL. CDR3 size: 14 residues. The CDR3, as DNA: TGCGCCAGCAGCCAAGTCGTCCCGAACACTGAAGCTTTCTTT. The encoded protein is CASSQVVPNTEAFF.

The chain couples TRBV30 to TRBJ1-2, with TRBD1 matching 7 bases. After removal of 0 bases from V and 4 bases from J, the junction contained 5 bases not matched to a gene. CDR1 and CDR2 from the germline V gene are GTSNPN and SVGIG (reference sequence). The CDR3 is 14 residues long. The CDR3 loop is CAWSVAGGSYGYTF. The CDR3 region has the DNA TGTGCCTGGAGTGTAGCAGGGGGTAGCTATGGCTACACCTTC. Complete variable domain (other parts from reference TRBV30 and TRBJ1-2): SQTIHQWPATLVQPVGSPLSLECTVEGTSNPNLYWYRQAAGRGLQLLFYSVGIGQISSEVPQNLSASRPQDRQFILSSKKLLLSDSGFYLCAWSVAGGSYGYTFGSGTRLTVV.

The gene calls are TRBV5-1 and TRBJ2-1; D perhaps matches TRBD2 (6 bases). The V end lost 4 bases, the J end lost 3 bases, and 17 bases lay between the germline ends. This CDR3 has 16 residues. Germline CDR1 is SGHRS and CDR2 is YFSETQ. CDR3 coding DNA: TGCGCCAGCAGCCTTACCCCGGGAGAATTCTACAATGAGCAGTTCTTC. Its protein is CASSLTPGEFYNEQFF.

This clone was observed once. The V gene is TRBV19, the J gene TRBJ2-1; D unclear. Germline lookup yields CDR1 LNHDA and CDR2 SQIVND (reference sequence). This CDR3 is 12 amino acids long. V was shortened by 3 bases and J by 5 bases, with 5 bases between the two germline ends. The CDR3 is CASSISNNEQFF. CDR3 nucleotide sequence: TGTGCCAGTAGTATTTCTAACAATGAGCAGTTCTTC. Looking up the rest from reference TRBV19 and TRBJ2-1 gives the full variable domain: DGGITQSPKYLFRKEGQNVTLSCEQNLNHDAMYWYRQDPGQGLRLIYYSQIVNDFQKGDIAEGYSVSREKKESFPLTVTSAQKNPTAFYLCASSISNNEQFFGPGTRLTVL.

This clone has a handful of counts. V usage is TRBV28 and J usage is TRBJ2-1; D possibly corresponds to TRBD1 (5 bases). Germline CDR1 is MDHEN and CDR2 is SYDVKM. V lost 2 bases to trimming and J lost 3 bases, with 14 bases between them. The CDR3 runs 16 residues. The CDR3 DNA follows: TGTGCCAGCAGTTTACGTCTTAGGGGTATCTACAATGAGCAGTTCTTC. Residues: CASSLRLRGIYNEQFF.

This clone was seen only a few times. The CDR3 spells CSAMGQGADYGYTF. The CDR3 DNA reads as TGCAGCGCGATGGGGCAGGGGGCTGACTATGGCTACACCTTC. This chain joins TRBV29-1 and TRBJ1-2, with TRBD1 matching 8 bases. V gave up 7 bases and J gave up 3 bases; unmatched junction bases: 10. CDR1 is SQVTM and CDR2 is ANQGSEA in the germline V gene. The CDR3 sequence is 14 residues long.

V is TRBV5-1 and J is TRBJ2-2; D call uncertain. Trimming stripped 0 bases from V and 0 bases from J, with 6 bases between. CDR3 length: 15 amino acids. Germline assignment: CDR1 SGHRS and CDR2 YFSETQ. For the CDR3, the DNA is TGCGCCAGCAGCTTGGCTCAGTCGAACACCGGGGAGCTGTTTTTT. Translation: CASSLAQSNTGELFF.

The CDR3 nucleotides are TGTGCCAGCAGCCACAACCCGACGGAGAACTATGGCTACACCTTC. This encodes CASSHNPTENYGYTF. The J gene is TRBJ1-2, the V gene TRBV5-6; D uncertain. Germline CDR1 is SGHDT and CDR2 is YYEEEE. Trimming took 4 bases from V and 2 from J, leaving 15 bases between them. The CDR3 sequence is 15 residues long.

The V gene is TRBV4-3, the J gene TRBJ2-1; tentatively, D is TRBD1 or TRBD2 (5 bases each). The CDR3 covers 16 residues. V dropped 0 bases and J dropped 3 bases, with 12 bases sitting between them. Germline-derived CDR1 and CDR2 are LGHNA and YSLEER. CDR3 bases: TGCGCCAGCAGCCAAGAACTACTAGGGGACTACAATGAGCAGTTCTTC. It specifies CASSQELLGDYNEQFF.

The CDR3, as DNA: TGCAGCTCTCGGACTAGCGGGAGAACAGATACGCAGTATTTT. The encoded protein is CSSRTSGRTDTQYF. This chain uses TRBV29-1 with TRBJ2-3, with 13 bases fitting TRBD2. This CDR3 comprises 14 residues. Germline trimming cut 8 bases from V and 3 bases from J; bases unmatched to any gene: 5. CDR1 and CDR2 (germline): SQVTM, ANQGSEA.

The J gene is TRBJ2-1, the V gene TRBV2; 7 bases are shared with TRBD1. The germline V gene has CDR1 SNHLY and CDR2 FYNNEI. The J segment lost 9 bases and the V segment lost 7 bases, leaving 9 bases of the junction unmatched. The CDR3 runs 13 residues. The CDR3 nucleotides are TGTGCCAGCAAAACGACAGGGAGACGTGAGCAGTTCTTC. As protein: CASKTTGRREQFF.

V gene TRBV6-6 combines with J gene TRBJ2-5, with D unclear. Looked up from germline, CDR1 is MNHNY and CDR2 is SVGAGI (reference sequence). Trimming shortened V by 8 bases and J by 1 base, and 8 bases separated the two germline ends. The CDR3 has 12 residues. The CDR3 region is CASGQTQETQYF. CDR3 in DNA: TGTGCCAGCGGGCAGACCCAAGAGACCCAGTACTTC.

This clone was detected only a few times. The genes are TRBV30 and TRBJ1-6; 7 bases fit TRBD1. The CDR3 runs 14 residues. The J segment lost 4 bases and the V segment lost 5 bases, leaving 5 bases of the junction unmatched. CDR1 is GTSNPN and CDR2 is SVGIG in the germline V gene (reference sequence). The CDR3 loop is CAWAQGGYNSPLHF. As DNA, the CDR3 is TGTGCCTGGGCCCAGGGGGGATATAATTCACCCCTCCACTTT.

The V call is TRBV28, the J call TRBJ1-1; D may be TRBD1 (5 bases). The V gene lost 5 bases and the J gene lost 5 bases, with 12 bases spanning the gap. The CDR3 is made up of 13 amino acids. Germline loops: CDR1 MDHEN, CDR2 SYDVKM. CDR3 sequence: CASSPLGVTEAFF. The CDR3, as DNA: TGTGCCAGCAGTCCGCTGGGGGTAACTGAAGCTTTCTTT.

V and J are TRBV18 and TRBJ2-1, with 7 bases matching TRBD2. Germline loops: CDR1 KGHSH, CDR2 LQKENI. The CDR3 length is 14 residues. Trimming at V came to 2 bases and at J to 3 bases, leaving 1 base not matched to a gene. The CDR3 region has the DNA TGTGCCAGCTCACCAGTAGCGGGCTACAATGAGCAGTTCTTC. Its translation is CASSPVAGYNEQFF.

This clone appeared a few times. The sample has other DNA sequences that encode this CDR3 too. The rearrangement links TRBV27 to TRBJ1-2; 9 positions match TRBD1. Trimming took 3 bases from V and 4 from J; bases not matched to a gene: 0. CDR1 and CDR2 from the germline V gene are MNHEY and SMNVEV (reference sequence). The CDR3 is 13 residues long. The CDR3 is CASSLDRGYGYTF. In DNA form, the CDR3 reads TGTGCCAGCAGTTTGGACAGGGGCTATGGCTACACCTTC.

The chain joins TRBV11-2 to TRBJ2-2; D is perhaps TRBD1 (6 bases). Germline lookup yields CDR1 SGHAT and CDR2 FQNNGV. The CDR3 is 15 residues long. V was pared by 3 bases and J by 3 bases, with 11 bases between. The chain's CDR3 is CASSFTTGYTGELFF. The CDR3 region has the DNA TGTGCCAGCAGCTTTACGACAGGATACACCGGGGAGCTGTTTTTT. The variable domain in full, with the rest retrieved from reference TRBV11-2 and TRBJ2-2, is EAGVAQSPRYKIIEKRQSVAFWCNPISGHATLYWYQQILGQGPKLLIQFQNNGVVDDSQLPKDRFSAERLKGVDSTLKIQPAKLEDSAVYLCASSFTTGYTGELFFGEGSRLTVL.

The chain links TRBV9 to TRBJ2-5; TRBD1 might be the D (5 bases). CDR3 size: 20 residues. V was clipped by 0 bases and J by 0 bases, with 24 bases between them. Per germline, CDR1 SGDLS and CDR2 YYNGEE. CDR3 region: CASSVGPGAVGRSHQETQYF. The CDR3 DNA reads TGTGCCAGCAGCGTAGGCCCTGGGGCGGTGGGTCGCAGCCACCAAGAGACCCAGTACTTC. The entire variable domain, with the rest obtained from reference TRBV9 and TRBJ2-5, is as follows: DSGVTQTPKHLITATGQRVTLRCSPRSGDLSVYWYQQSLDQGLQFLIQYYNGEERAKGNILERFSAQQFPDLHSELNLSSLELGDSALYFCASSVGPGAVGRSHQETQYFGPGTRLLVL.

J is TRBJ2-5 and V is TRBV2, with D possibly matching TRBD2 (5 bases). Trimming took 2 bases from V and 2 from J, leaving 15 bases between them. Per germline, CDR1 SNHLY and CDR2 FYNNEI. This CDR3 spans 16 amino acids. The CDR3 DNA follows: TGTGCCAGCAGTGAACAACGGGGTTTGGGACAAGAGACCCAGTACTTC. Translating gives CASSEQRGLGQETQYF.

This clone was observed a handful of times. The V call is TRBV29-1, the J call TRBJ2-5; 10 nucleotides match TRBD2. The end of the DNA fits TRBJ2-7 better, so the J call may be wrong. Germline loops: CDR1 SQVTM, CDR2 ANQGSEA. CDR3 length equals 13 residues. The CDR3: CSVRTSGSYEQYF. DNA for the CDR3: TGCAGCGTCCGGACTAGCGGCTCCTACGAGCAGTACTTC.

The rearrangement uses TRBV4-3 and TRBJ2-7; a weak D match, TRBD1 (6 bases). V shed 0 bases and J shed 6 bases, with 9 bases lying between them. CDR1 is LGHNA, CDR2 YSLEER, per germline. The CDR3 extends over 13 amino acids. The DNA for the CDR3 is TGCGCCAGCAGCCAAGATCAGGGGCTCGAGCAGTACTTC. Protein: CASSQDQGLEQYF.

V and J are TRBV29-1 and TRBJ1-1; D is ambiguous. The CDR3 consists of 11 residues. Trimming cost V 4 bases and J 11 bases, with 14 bases left between them. Germline CDR1 and CDR2: SQVTM and ANQGSEA. CDR3 residues: CSVGAGLWAFF. The CDR3 bases are TGCAGCGTTGGGGCAGGACTTTGGGCTTTCTTT.

The rearrangement uses TRBV30 and TRBJ1-2; D not certain. Between the trimmed V and J ends, which lost 0 bases and 4 bases, there was a span of 9 bases. This CDR3 comprises 13 residues. Germline-derived CDR1 and CDR2 are GTSNPN and SVGIG (reference sequence). CDR3: CAWSVDGIYGYTF. The CDR3 nucleotides are TGTGCCTGGAGTGTGGACGGAATCTATGGCTACACCTTC.

This rearrangement joins TRBV7-6 to TRBJ2-1; D is perhaps TRBD2 (5 bases). In germline, CDR1 is SGHVS, CDR2 FNYEAQ. This CDR3 is 13 amino acids long. V was clipped by 4 bases and J by 9 bases, with 13 bases between them. CDR3 sequence reads: CASSYSSAAEQFF. DNA for the CDR3: TGTGCCAGCAGCTATAGCTCAGCGGCTGAGCAGTTCTTC.

J is TRBJ2-1 and V is TRBV28; unclear D gene. The CDR3 consists of 13 residues. V was pared by 7 bases and J by 8 bases, with 15 bases between. CDR1 and CDR2 from the germline V gene are MDHEN and SYDVKM. In DNA, the CDR3 is TGTGCCAGCACCAGTCCTTCAGTGCATGAGCAGTTCTTC. It specifies CASTSPSVHEQFF.

This clone was seen a few times. This sequence joins TRBV30 and TRBJ1-3; no reliable D call. Germline-derived CDR1 and CDR2 are GTSNPN and SVGIG (reference sequence). V dropped 0 bases and J dropped 3 bases, with 3 bases sitting between them. CDR3 size: 12 residues. The CDR3 sequence is CAWSVRGNTIYF. The CDR3 region has the DNA TGTGCCTGGAGTGTACGTGGAAACACCATATATTTT.

This clone was picked up a small number of times. The chain is built from TRBV10-3 and TRBJ2-1, with D possibly TRBD1 on 6 matching bases. Trimming stripped 8 bases from V and 6 bases from J, with 11 bases between. Germline lookup yields CDR1 ENHRY and CDR2 SYGVKD. This CDR3 is built from 12 residues. CDR3: CAISRGSNEQFF. CDR3 nucleotide sequence: TGTGCCATCTCTAGGGGGTCCAATGAGCAGTTCTTC.

This clone was seen a few times. This chain uses TRBV11-1 with TRBJ2-1; TRBD2 aligns across 7 bases. Per the germline V gene, CDR1 is SGHAT and CDR2 is FQDESV (reference sequence). The CDR3 is 16 amino acids. With V trimmed by 5 bases and J by 7 bases, 14 bases remained unmatched. The CDR3 protein is CASSTGPGGGRNEQFF. CDR3 bases: TGTGCCAGCAGCACCGGCCCTGGGGGAGGGCGGAATGAGCAGTTCTTC.